The 12 T cell receptor beta chains given below trace back to one sample, sequenced in a study of blood T cell repertoires in COVID-19. Sequencing was performed with immunoSEQ multiplex PCR; in TCRdb, only in-frame clones are kept and a portion is missing. This table holds more than 95,000 clones, more than 75% found once. The sample taken for sequencing was peripheral blood. The receptors were sampled from a man older than 75 with acute or convalescent COVID-19.

J is TRBJ2-3 and V is TRBV4-3; 10 nucleotides agree with TRBD1. Losses at the gene ends were 4 bases for V and 0 bases for J; bases not matched to a gene: 4. The CDR3 loop spans 16 amino acids. Germline V CDR1 and CDR2: LGHNA, YSLEER. The CDR3 DNA reads TGCGCCAGCAGCCCCTGGACAGGGGGGAGCACAGATACGCAGTATTTT. Protein product: CASSPWTGGSTDTQYF.

V usage is TRBV15 and J usage is TRBJ2-4, with D perhaps matching TRBD1 (6 bases). CDR1 and CDR2 from the germline V gene are LNHNV and YYDKDF (reference sequence). This CDR3 contains 13 residues. V dropped 0 bases and J dropped 7 bases, with 7 bases sitting between them. The CDR3 loop is CATSRDRGNIQYF. CDR3 nucleotides: TGTGCCACCAGCAGAGATAGGGGGAACATTCAGTACTTC.

The chain couples TRBV23-1 to TRBJ1-2; tentatively, D is TRBD1 (5 bases). TRBV23-1 is noted as an ORF with a role that remains uncertain. V shed 6 bases and J shed 0 bases, with 14 bases lying between them. The CDR3 runs to 15 residues. The CDR3 is CASRSGTGANYGYTF. In DNA form, the CDR3 reads TGCGCCAGCAGATCTGGTACAGGCGCTAACTATGGCTACACCTTC.

The V and J genes are TRBV28 and TRBJ1-6; D perhaps matches TRBD1 (5 bases). The V and J ends lost 2 bases and 10 bases respectively, with 15 bases between them. Germline V gene data show CDR1 as MDHEN and CDR2 as SYDVKM. There are 15 residues in the CDR3. CDR3 protein: CASSLGVGVGSPLHF. CDR3 nucleotides: TGTGCCAGCAGTTTAGGGGTAGGGGTAGGGTCACCCCTCCACTTT.

This clone was detected many times. The V gene is TRBV15, the J gene TRBJ2-7; 8 bases match TRBD2. J gave up 2 bases and V 5 bases, and 20 bases lay outside the gene matches. Germline values: CDR1 LNHNV, CDR2 YYDKDF (reference sequence). The CDR3 extends over 19 amino acids. The CDR3 loop is CATSGAEGPSGRGPYEQYF. For the CDR3, the DNA is TGTGCCACCAGCGGGGCGGAGGGGCCGAGCGGGAGAGGACCCTACGAGCAGTACTTC.

V is TRBV7-8 and J is TRBJ1-5; D not resolved. CDR1 is SGHVS, CDR2 FQNEAQ, per germline. The germline V and J ends were trimmed by 4 bases and 4 bases, with 8 bases remaining between them. This CDR3 spans 13 amino acids. CDR3 sequence (DNA): TGTGCCAGCAGCTCCCAGTTTAATCAGCCCCAGCATTTT. Its translation is CASSSQFNQPQHF.

This clone was counted once. The chain links TRBV27 to TRBJ2-2, with 7 bases fitting TRBD1. Germline V CDR1 and CDR2: MNHEY, SMNVEV (reference sequence). The trim removed 8 bases at V and 5 bases at J, leaving 11 bases unmatched. The CDR3 has 15 residues. The CDR3, as DNA: TGTGCCAGCCAAAAGGGGGCGCATCAAACCGGGGAGCTGTTTTTT. It codes for CASQKGAHQTGELFF.

The V gene is TRBV3-1 (or the pseudogene TRBV3-2), the J gene TRBJ1-3; a possible D gene is TRBD1 (5 bases). CDR1 LGHDT and CDR2 YNNKEL come from the germline V gene (reference sequence). The CDR3 is made up of 16 amino acids. Trimming took 0 bases from V and 3 from J, leaving 12 bases between them. This chain's CDR3 is CASSQDARVIGNTIYF. The DNA for the CDR3 is TGTGCCAGCAGCCAAGACGCCAGGGTAATTGGAAACACCATATATTTT.

The V and J genes are TRBV12-3 or TRBV12-4 and TRBJ2-2, with no clear D. Trimming took 8 bases from V and 6 from J, leaving 10 bases between them. The CDR3 length is 12 residues. CDR3 nucleotides: TGTGCCAGCTTCAGTCATTCCGGGGAGCTGTTTTTT. It encodes CASFSHSGELFF.

The CDR3 loop reads CASSLLGRVVQETQYF. The CDR3 nucleotides read TGCGCCAGCAGCTTGTTAGGCAGGGTGGTCCAAGAGACCCAGTACTTC. The chain combines TRBV5-1 with TRBJ2-5; maybe TRBD1 (5 bases). The CDR3 is 16 residues long. V lost 1 base, J lost 1 base, and 14 bases lay in between. Germline assignment: CDR1 SGHRS and CDR2 YFSETQ.

In this sample, this clone turned up once. The rearrangement uses TRBV6-2 or TRBV6-3 and TRBJ2-7, with D perhaps TRBD2 (5 bases). Looked up from germline, CDR1 is MNHEY and CDR2 is SVGEGT. Trimming took 5 bases from V and 3 from J, leaving 8 bases between them. The CDR3 contains 12 residues. The CDR3 nucleotides read TGTGCCAGCAGTGGGAGATACTACGAGCAGTACTTC. This sequence encodes CASSGRYYEQYF.

The chain employs TRBV18 and TRBJ2-7; 9 nucleotides agree with TRBD1. This CDR3 contains 15 residues. V lost 2 bases to trimming and J lost 2 bases; unmatched junction nucleotides: 4. The germline gives CDR1 KGHSH, CDR2 LQKENI. Here the CDR3 reads CASSPMDRGTYEQYF. The CDR3 region has the DNA TGTGCCAGCTCACCAATGGACAGGGGAACCTACGAGCAGTACTTC. Variable domain in full (rest from reference TRBV18 and TRBJ2-7): NAGVMQNPRHLVRRRGQEARLRCSPMKGHSHVYWYRQLPEEGLKFMVYLQKENIIDESGMPKERFSAEFPKEGPSILRIQQVVRGDSAAYFCASSPMDRGTYEQYFGPGTRLTVT.